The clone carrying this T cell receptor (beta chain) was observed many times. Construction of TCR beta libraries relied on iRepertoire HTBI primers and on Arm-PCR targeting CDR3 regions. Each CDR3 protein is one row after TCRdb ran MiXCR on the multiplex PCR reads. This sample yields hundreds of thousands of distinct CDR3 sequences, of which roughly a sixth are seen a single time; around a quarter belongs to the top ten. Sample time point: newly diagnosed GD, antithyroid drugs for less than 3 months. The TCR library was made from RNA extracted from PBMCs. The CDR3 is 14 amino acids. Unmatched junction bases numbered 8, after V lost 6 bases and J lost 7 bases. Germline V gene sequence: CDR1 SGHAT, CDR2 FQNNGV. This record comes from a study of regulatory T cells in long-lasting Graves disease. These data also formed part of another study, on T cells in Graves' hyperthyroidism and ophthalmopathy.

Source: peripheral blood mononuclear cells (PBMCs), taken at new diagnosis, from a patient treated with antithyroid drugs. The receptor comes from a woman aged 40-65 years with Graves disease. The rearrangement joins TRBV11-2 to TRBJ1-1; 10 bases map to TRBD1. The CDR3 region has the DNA TGTGCCAGCAGACTGACAGGGGGCGGGGATGAAGCTTTCTTT. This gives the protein CASRLTGGGDEAFF.